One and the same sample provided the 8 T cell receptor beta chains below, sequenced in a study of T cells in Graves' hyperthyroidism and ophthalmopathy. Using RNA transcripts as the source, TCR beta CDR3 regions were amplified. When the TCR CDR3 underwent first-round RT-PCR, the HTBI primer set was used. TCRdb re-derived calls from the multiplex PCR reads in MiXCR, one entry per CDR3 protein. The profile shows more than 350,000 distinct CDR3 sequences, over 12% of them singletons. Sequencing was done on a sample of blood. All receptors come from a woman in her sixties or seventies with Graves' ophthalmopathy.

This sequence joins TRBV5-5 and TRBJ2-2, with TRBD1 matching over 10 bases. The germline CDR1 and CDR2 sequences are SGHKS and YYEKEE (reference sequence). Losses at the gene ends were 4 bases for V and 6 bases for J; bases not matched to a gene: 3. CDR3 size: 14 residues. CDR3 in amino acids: CASSLTGGPGELFF. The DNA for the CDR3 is TGTGCCAGCAGCCTGACAGGGGGCCCCGGGGAGCTGTTTTTT. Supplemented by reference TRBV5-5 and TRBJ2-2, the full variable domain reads DAGVTQSPTHLIKTRGQQVTLRCSPISGHKSVSWYQQVLGQGPQFIFQYYEKEERGRGNFPDRFSARQFPNYSSELNVNALLLGDSALYLCASSLTGGPGELFFGEGSRLTVL.

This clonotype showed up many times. DNA of the CDR3: TGTGCCAGCAGTCAACCTAGCGGCAGAGGGTATACGCAGTATTTT. It is translated as CASSQPSGRGYTQYF. The chain carries TRBV28 and TRBJ2-3; TRBD2 matches at 7 bases. In germline, CDR1 is MDHEN, CDR2 SYDVKM. With 5 bases clipped from V and 7 bases from J, the junction kept 12 bases outside the gene matches. The CDR3 is 15 residues long.

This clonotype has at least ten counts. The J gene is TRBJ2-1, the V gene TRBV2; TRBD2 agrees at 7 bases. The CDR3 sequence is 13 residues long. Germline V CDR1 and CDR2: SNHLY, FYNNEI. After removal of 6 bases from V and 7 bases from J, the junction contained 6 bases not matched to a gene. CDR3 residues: CASSRERENEQFF. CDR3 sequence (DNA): TGTGCCAGCAGCAGGGAGCGGGAAAATGAGCAGTTCTTC.

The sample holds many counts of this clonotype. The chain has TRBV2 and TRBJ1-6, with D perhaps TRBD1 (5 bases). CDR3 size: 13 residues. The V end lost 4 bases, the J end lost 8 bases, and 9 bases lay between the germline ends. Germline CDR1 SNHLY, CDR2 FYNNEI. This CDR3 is CASSGQKYSPLHF. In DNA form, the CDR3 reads TGTGCCAGCAGTGGACAGAAATATTCACCCCTCCACTTT.

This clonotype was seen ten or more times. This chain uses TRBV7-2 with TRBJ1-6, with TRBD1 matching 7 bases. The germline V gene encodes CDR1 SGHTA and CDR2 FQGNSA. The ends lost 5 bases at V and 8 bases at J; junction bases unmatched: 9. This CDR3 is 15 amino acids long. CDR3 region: CASSLRDSGYSPLHF. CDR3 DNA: TGTGCCAGCAGCCTCCGGGACAGCGGGTATTCACCCCTCCACTTT.

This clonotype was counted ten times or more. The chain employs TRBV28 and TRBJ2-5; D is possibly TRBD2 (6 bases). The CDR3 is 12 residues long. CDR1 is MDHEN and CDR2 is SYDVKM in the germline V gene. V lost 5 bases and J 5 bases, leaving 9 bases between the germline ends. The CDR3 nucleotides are TGTGCCAGCAGTCGGGAGTATGAGACCCAGTACTTC. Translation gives CASSREYETQYF.

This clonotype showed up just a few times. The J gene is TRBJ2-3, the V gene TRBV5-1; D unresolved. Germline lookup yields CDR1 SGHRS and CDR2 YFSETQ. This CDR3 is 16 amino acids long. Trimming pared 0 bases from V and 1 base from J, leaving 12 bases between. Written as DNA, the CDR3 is TGCGCCAGCAGCTTGGGACACACCGGCGGCACAGATACGCAGTATTTT. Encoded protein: CASSLGHTGGTDTQYF.

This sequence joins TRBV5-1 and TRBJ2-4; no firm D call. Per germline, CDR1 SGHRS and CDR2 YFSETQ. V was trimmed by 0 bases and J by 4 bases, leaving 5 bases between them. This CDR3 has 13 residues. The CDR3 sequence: CASSLARKNIQYF. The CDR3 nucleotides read TGCGCCAGCAGCTTGGCCAGGAAAAACATTCAGTACTTC.